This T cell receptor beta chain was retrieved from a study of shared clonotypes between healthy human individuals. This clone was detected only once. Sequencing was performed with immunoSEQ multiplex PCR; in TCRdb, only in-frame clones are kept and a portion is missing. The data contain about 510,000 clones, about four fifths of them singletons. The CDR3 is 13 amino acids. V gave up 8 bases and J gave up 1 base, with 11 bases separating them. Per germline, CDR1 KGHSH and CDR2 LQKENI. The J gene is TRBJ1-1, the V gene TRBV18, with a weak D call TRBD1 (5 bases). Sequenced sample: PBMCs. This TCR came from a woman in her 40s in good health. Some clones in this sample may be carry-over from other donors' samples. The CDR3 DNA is TGTGCCAGCCATATGGGGGGGAACACTGAAGCTTTCTTT. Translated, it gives CASHMGGNTEAFF.